These 17 T cell receptor beta chains were sequenced from one sample in a study of Ad26.COV2.S vaccination and SARS-CoV-2 variants. The treatment: roughly 18 received Ad26.COV2.S at low or high dose, single or two shots; roughly five received placebo; per-sample allocation not given. All samples were drawn on day 63, counting from the first vaccine or placebo injection. The method was immunoSEQ multiplex PCR; TCRdb's version includes in-frame clones alone and lacks a portion of them. The data hold around 450,000 clones, with approximately 92% observed a single time. The input for sequencing was peripheral blood, taken in a trial of Ad26.COV2.S vaccine versus placebo. All receptors come from a person aged 18-60 years who received the Ad26.COV2.S COVID-19 vaccine or a placebo.

This rearrangement joins TRBV11-3 to TRBJ2-7; TRBD2 is a possible D gene (6 bases). The CDR3 sequence is 14 residues long. The V and J ends lost 3 bases and 7 bases respectively, with 16 bases between them. Per the germline V gene, CDR1 is SGHNT and CDR2 is YENEEA. CDR3 sequence (DNA): TGTGCCAGCAGCTTCGGGGGATGGGGAGCAGAGCAGTACGTC. Translated, it gives CASSFGGWGAEQYV.

V and J are TRBV18 and TRBJ2-5; maybe TRBD2 (5 bases). V was trimmed by 3 bases and J by 2 bases, leaving 13 bases between them. The V gene's germline CDR1 is KGHSH and CDR2 LQKENI. The CDR3 is made up of 15 amino acids. CDR3 in DNA: TGTGCCAGCTCACCGAGGAGAGGGAGTCAAGAGACCCAGTACTTC. Residues: CASSPRRGSQETQYF.

This clone was seen more than once but under ten times. The chain recombines TRBV5-8 with TRBJ1-5, with 7 bases fitting TRBD1. Unmatched junction bases numbered 12, after V lost 4 bases and J lost 5 bases. This CDR3 spans 16 amino acids. Germline lookup yields CDR1 SGHTS and CDR2 YDEGEE. The CDR3 reads CASSGGTERAYQPQHF. Here the CDR3 DNA reads TGTGCCAGCAGCGGGGGGACAGAGCGTGCATATCAGCCCCAGCATTTT.

This chain connects TRBV5-5 to TRBJ2-5, with D tentatively TRBD1 or TRBD2 (5 bases each). This CDR3 contains 13 residues. The germline CDR1 and CDR2 sequences are SGHKS and YYEKEE (reference sequence). The germline V and J ends were trimmed by 1 base and 5 bases, with 9 bases remaining between them. CDR3 protein: CASSLWGLETQYF. DNA of the CDR3: TGTGCCAGCAGCTTGTGGGGGTTGGAGACCCAGTACTTC.

This clone was picked up one time. The genes are TRBV6-6 and TRBJ1-6, with 7 bases fitting TRBD1. Germline V CDR1 and CDR2: MNHNY, SVGAGI (reference sequence). With 8 bases clipped from V and 7 bases from J, the junction kept 14 bases outside the gene matches. This CDR3 has 16 amino acids. The CDR3 DNA reads as TGTGCCAGCGACACCCGAACAGGGGAGGGAAATTCACCCCTCCACTTT. It codes for CASDTRTGEGNSPLHF.

As DNA, the CDR3 is TGTGCCAGCTGTCGAGACGCGAACACCGGGGAGCTGTTTTTT. Its protein is CASCRDANTGELFF. J is TRBJ2-2 and V is TRBV2; the D is unclear. Germline values: CDR1 SNHLY, CDR2 FYNNEI. This CDR3 spans 14 amino acids. V was trimmed by 8 bases and J by 0 bases, leaving 10 bases between them.

The J gene is TRBJ2-6, the V gene TRBV7-2; D gene ambiguous. This CDR3 spans 15 amino acids. V dropped 3 bases and J dropped 0 bases, with 6 bases sitting between them. Looked up from germline, CDR1 is SGHTA and CDR2 is FQGNSA. CDR3 DNA: TGTGCCAGCAGCTTGCGCCCCTCTGGGGCCAACGTCCTGACTTTC. This codes for CASSLRPSGANVLTF.

This clone was seen once. V gene TRBV11-2 combines with J gene TRBJ2-7; D unclear. Between the trimmed V and J ends, which lost 3 bases and 4 bases, there was a span of 13 bases. CDR1 SGHAT and CDR2 FQNNGV come from the germline V gene. The CDR3 spans 14 residues. The CDR3 region is CASSFSPLPYEQYF. CDR3 DNA sequence: TGTGCCAGCAGCTTCAGCCCGCTCCCTTACGAGCAGTACTTC.

The V call is TRBV19, the J call TRBJ2-7; possibly TRBD2 for D (6 bases). The V gene lost 4 bases and the J gene lost 2 bases, with 18 bases spanning the gap. This CDR3 has 16 residues. The V gene's germline CDR1 is LNHDA and CDR2 SQIVND (reference sequence). Here the CDR3 DNA reads TGTGCCAGTAGTAGCAGCCCTAGGCGGGGTCCCTACGAGCAGTACTTC. Its protein product is CASSSSPRRGPYEQYF.

The CDR3 DNA reads TGTGCCAGCAGCTCTCGGACAGGGGGGTACTATGGCTACACCTTC. It is translated as CASSSRTGGYYGYTF. This rearrangement joins TRBV7-2 to TRBJ1-2; 10 bases map to TRBD1. Trimming cost V 4 bases and J 3 bases; bases outside gene matches: 5. Germline loops: CDR1 SGHTA, CDR2 FQGNSA. CDR3 length: 15 amino acids.

The chain uses TRBV25-1 and TRBJ1-2, with a tentative D call TRBD1 (5 bases). The CDR3 length is 14 residues. Germline lookup yields CDR1 MGHDK and CDR2 SYGVNS. V gave up 1 base and J gave up 2 bases, with 8 bases separating them. The DNA for the CDR3 is TGTGCCAGCAGTGAATTCGGGGCCAACTATGGCTACACCTTC. Protein product: CASSEFGANYGYTF.

The chain carries TRBV19 and TRBJ2-5; 13 bases match TRBD2. CDR3 length: 18 residues. V lost 0 bases to trimming and J lost 5 bases; unmatched junction nucleotides: 9. The V gene's germline CDR1 is LNHDA and CDR2 SQIVND (reference sequence). CDR3 DNA sequence: TGTGCCAGTAGTATAGATCGTGGGACTAGCGGGATGCGGGAGACCCAGTACTTC. It yields the protein CASSIDRGTSGMRETQYF.

The chain carries TRBV6-4 and TRBJ1-5; tentative D call: TRBD1 (6 bases). The CDR3 length is 14 residues. Deletions cut 6 bases from V and 4 bases from J, with 13 bases between. Germline V gene lookup returns CDR1 MRHNA and CDR2 SNTAGT. The CDR3 loop is CASSPDSQNQPQHF. The CDR3 DNA is TGTGCCAGCAGCCCGGACAGCCAGAATCAGCCCCAGCATTTT.

This clone was detected once. The gene calls are TRBV5-5 and TRBJ1-5; TRBD1 matches at 7 bases. The CDR3 is 15 residues long. CDR1 and CDR2 from the germline V gene are SGHKS and YYEKEE (reference sequence). V dropped 4 bases and J dropped 5; count of bases not matched to a gene: 9. The CDR3 nucleotides read TGTGCCAGCAGCACACTCGGACAGGCGGATCAGCCCCAGCATTTT. Residues: CASSTLGQADQPQHF.

This clone was recorded only once. Other nucleotide sequences in the sample specify the same CDR3. The genes are TRBV18 and TRBJ1-3; possible D gene TRBD1, 5 bases. In germline, CDR1 is KGHSH, CDR2 LQKENI. V was cut by 3 bases and J by 0 bases, with 6 bases left in between. CDR3 length: 14 residues. CDR3 protein: CASSPGGSGNTIYF. The CDR3 region has the DNA TGTGCCAGCTCACCCGGGGGCTCTGGAAACACCATATATTTT.

This clone was recorded only once. The gene calls are TRBV7-2 and TRBJ2-2; maybe TRBD1 (5 bases). The germline CDR1 and CDR2 sequences are SGHTA and FQGNSA. Trimming cost V 5 bases and J 1 base, with 23 bases left between them. The CDR3 is 19 amino acids. CDR3: CASSNPAQGPVWNTGELFF. The CDR3 bases are TGTGCCAGCAGCAACCCTGCCCAGGGTCCCGTATGGAACACCGGGGAGCTGTTTTTT.

The chain joins TRBV27 to TRBJ2-3; possible D gene TRBD2, 6 bases. V was cut by 3 bases and J by 4 bases, with 11 bases left in between. CDR1 is MNHEY, CDR2 SMNVEV, per germline (reference sequence). The CDR3 loop spans 14 amino acids. CDR3 coding DNA: TGTGCCAGCAGTTTGACGGGAGACTCAGATACGCAGTATTTT. Translating gives CASSLTGDSDTQYF.